This TCR beta chain was found in a study of T cell responses to AZD1222 COVID-19 vaccine. Measured with immunoSEQ multiplex PCR; TCRdb has only the in-frame clones, and not every one. This sample carries fewer than 90,000 clones, approximately 90% of them seen once, and the ten largest clones take about a tenth. J lost 1 base, V lost 1 base, and 1 base had no gene match. From germline, CDR1 is LGHDT and CDR2 YNNKEL (reference sequence). The CDR3 has 15 residues. The origin of this receptor is an adult in good health. This material consisted of peripheral blood, taken on day 0 of AZD1222 vaccination. J is TRBJ1-5 and V is TRBV3-1 (or the pseudogene TRBV3-2), with TRBD1 matching 7 bases. This chain's CDR3 is CASSQAGQSNQPQHF. The CDR3 DNA reads TGTGCCAGCAGCCAAGCGGGACAGAGCAATCAGCCCCAGCATTTT.